This T cell receptor (beta chain) was identified during a study of technical replicates of blood from several donors. The CDR3 length is 16 residues. CDR1 and CDR2 (germline): MNHNY, SVGAGI (reference sequence). V shed 2 bases and J 2 bases; nucleotides not matched to a gene: 7. Only in-frame clones appear in the TCRdb table, and some are missing; sequencing was by immunoSEQ multiplex PCR. The sample holds tens of thousands of clones; roughly 92% are singletons and the top ten take around 0.34%. This sequence originates from a human donor in good health. The chain has TRBV6-6 and TRBJ2-7, with 9 bases that match TRBD1. Material: T cells isolated from PBMCs. The CDR3 here is CASSYAGDRVPYEQYF. The CDR3 nucleotides are TGTGCCAGCAGTTACGCCGGGGACAGGGTCCCCTACGAGCAGTACTTC.